This TCR beta chain was profiled in a study of control samples from healthy donors and cancer patients. Comment on this clone: Compared with germline, one end of the junction differs, possibly owing to a read error.

Generated by immunoSEQ multiplex PCR, the TCRdb table keeps only in-frame clones and is missing some. The sample consists of approximately 150,000 clones, about 90% of them appearing once. Looked up from germline, CDR1 is LGHNA and CDR2 is YNFKEQ. The CDR3 covers 15 residues. The clonotype originates from a man aged 18 to 29 in good health. J is TRBJ2-3 and V is TRBV4-2; D possibly corresponds to TRBD2 (5 bases). Sequencing input: blood. The CDR3: CASSQERSSRDTQYF. DNA of the CDR3: TGTGCCAGCAGCCAAGAACGTTCTAGCAGAGATACGCAGTATTTT.